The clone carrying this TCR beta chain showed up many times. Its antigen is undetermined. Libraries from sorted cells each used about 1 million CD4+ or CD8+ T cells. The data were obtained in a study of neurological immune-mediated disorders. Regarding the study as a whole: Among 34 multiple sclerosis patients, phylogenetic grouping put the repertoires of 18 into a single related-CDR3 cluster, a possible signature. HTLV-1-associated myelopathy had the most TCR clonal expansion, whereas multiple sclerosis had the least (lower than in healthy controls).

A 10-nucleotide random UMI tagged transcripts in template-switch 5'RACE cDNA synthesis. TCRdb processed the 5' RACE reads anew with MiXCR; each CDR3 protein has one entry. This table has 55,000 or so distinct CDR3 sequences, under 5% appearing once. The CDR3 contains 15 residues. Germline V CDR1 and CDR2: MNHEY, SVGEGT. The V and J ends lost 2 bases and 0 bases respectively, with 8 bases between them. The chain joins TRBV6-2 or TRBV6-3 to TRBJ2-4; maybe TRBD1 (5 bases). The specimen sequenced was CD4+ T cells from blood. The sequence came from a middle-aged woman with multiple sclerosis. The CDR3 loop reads CASSYVGQAKNIQYF. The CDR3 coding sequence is TGTGCCAGCAGTTACGTGGGGCAAGCCAAAAACATTCAGTACTTC.